The source of this T cell receptor (beta chain) is a study of hypomethylating agent response in myelodysplastic syndrome. About the research overall: Response meant complete response or hematologic improvement; all other patients were non-responders. Notes on the study in general: After treatment, novel clonotypes emerged more in responders, contracted ones more in non-responders.

In the original processing: Previously reported viral-epitope specificity per VDJdb covered about 1.5% of 168,753 unique clonotypes. Sequencing was performed with immunoSEQ multiplex PCR; in TCRdb, only in-frame clones are kept and a portion is missing. V and J calls and clone size follow that table, whereas D and trimming were derived from the DNA. The top ten hold 15% to 20% of the sample, which has 6,600 or so clones, around 87% seen once. The CDR3 is 18 residues long. Germline CDR1 and CDR2: LGHNT and FRNRAP. With V trimmed by 0 bases and J by 3 bases, 12 bases remained unmatched. T-cell subsets were not sorted; bulk bone marrow was analyzed. In the case of this clone: Its antigen is undetermined.

The chain carries TRBV12-5 and TRBJ2-5; 8 nucleotides align to TRBD1. The input for sequencing was bone marrow, taken before or after starting hypomethylating agent treatment for myelodysplastic syndrome (not recorded which). The receptor's source is a human donor with myelodysplastic syndrome. CDR3 region: CASGLVPTDRAEEETQYF. The DNA for the CDR3 is TGTGCTAGTGGTTTGGTACCCACGGACAGGGCAGAGGAAGAGACCCAGTACTTC.